This TCR beta chain was sequenced in a study of T cell responses to AZD1222 COVID-19 vaccine. This clone was detected only a few times. Its target is unknown. Measured with immunoSEQ multiplex PCR; TCRdb has only the in-frame clones, and not every one. The sample lists 90,000 to 110,000 clones, approximately 90% seen once, with about 2.5% in the top ten. Overall study results and limits: At baseline, just a handful of AZD1222 recipients tested seropositive. Two AZD1222 administrations were followed by greater Spike-specific TCR breadth and depth.

The ends lost 4 bases at V and 5 bases at J; junction bases unmatched: 3. The CDR3 length is 12 residues. CDR1 and CDR2 from the germline V gene are SQVTM and ANQGSEA. The source of this sequence is an adult in good health. V gene TRBV29-1 combines with J gene TRBJ2-5; 8 bases are shared with TRBD2. Specimen: peripheral blood, collected on day 0 of AZD1222 vaccination. The CDR3 is CSVGLAQETQYF. For the CDR3, the DNA is TGCAGCGTTGGACTAGCGCAGGAGACCCAGTACTTC.